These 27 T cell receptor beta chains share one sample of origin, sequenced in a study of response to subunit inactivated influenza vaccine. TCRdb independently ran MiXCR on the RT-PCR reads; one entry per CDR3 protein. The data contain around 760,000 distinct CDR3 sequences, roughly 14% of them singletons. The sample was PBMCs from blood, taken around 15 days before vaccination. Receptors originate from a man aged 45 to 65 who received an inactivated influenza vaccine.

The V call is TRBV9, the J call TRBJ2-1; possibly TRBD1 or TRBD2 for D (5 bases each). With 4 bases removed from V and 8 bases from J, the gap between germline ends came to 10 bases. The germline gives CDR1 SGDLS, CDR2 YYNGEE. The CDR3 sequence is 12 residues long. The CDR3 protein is CASSRDPYEQFF. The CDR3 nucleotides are TGTGCCAGCAGCAGGGACCCTTATGAGCAGTTCTTC. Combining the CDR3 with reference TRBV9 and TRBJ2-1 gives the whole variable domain DSGVTQTPKHLITATGQRVTLRCSPRSGDLSVYWYQQSLDQGLQFLIQYYNGEERAKGNILERFSAQQFPDLHSELNLSSLELGDSALYFCASSRDPYEQFFGPGTRLTVL.

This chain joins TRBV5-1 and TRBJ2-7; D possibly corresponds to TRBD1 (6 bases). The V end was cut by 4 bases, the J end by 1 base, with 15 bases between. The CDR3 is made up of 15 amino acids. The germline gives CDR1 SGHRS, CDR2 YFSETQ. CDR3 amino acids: CASSPWTVTSYEQYF. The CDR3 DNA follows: TGCGCCAGCAGCCCCTGGACAGTTACGTCCTACGAGCAGTACTTC.

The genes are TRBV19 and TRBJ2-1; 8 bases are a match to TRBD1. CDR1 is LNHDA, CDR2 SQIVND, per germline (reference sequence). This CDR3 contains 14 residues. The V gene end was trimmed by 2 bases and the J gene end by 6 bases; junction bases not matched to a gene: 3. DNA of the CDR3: TGTGCCAGTAGTATATGGACAGGGTCCAATGAGCAGTTCTTC. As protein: CASSIWTGSNEQFF.

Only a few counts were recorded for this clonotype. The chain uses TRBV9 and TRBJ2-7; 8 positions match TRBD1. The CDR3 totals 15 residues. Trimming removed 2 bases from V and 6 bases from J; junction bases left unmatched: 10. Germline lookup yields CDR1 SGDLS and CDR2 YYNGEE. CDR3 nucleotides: TGTGCCAGCAGCGTCGGACAGGGAGCGGCTGGCGAGCAGTACTTC. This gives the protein CASSVGQGAAGEQYF.

This CDR3 reads CASSLLLAENTDTQYF. The CDR3 nucleotides read TGTGCCAGCAGCTTATTACTAGCGGAGAACACAGATACGCAGTATTTT. The chain has TRBV7-2 and TRBJ2-3, with TRBD2 identical over 8 bases. The CDR3 contains 16 residues. The J segment lost 2 bases and the V segment lost 2 bases, leaving 6 bases of the junction unmatched. Germline assignment: CDR1 SGHTA and CDR2 FQGNSA. Using reference TRBV7-2 and TRBJ2-3 for the parts outside the CDR3, the full variable domain is GAGVSQSPSNKVTEKGKDVELRCDPISGHTALYWYRQSLGQGLEFLIYFQGNSAPDKSGLPSDRFSAERTGGSVSTLTIQRTQQEDSAVYLCASSLLLAENTDTQYFGPGTRLTVL.

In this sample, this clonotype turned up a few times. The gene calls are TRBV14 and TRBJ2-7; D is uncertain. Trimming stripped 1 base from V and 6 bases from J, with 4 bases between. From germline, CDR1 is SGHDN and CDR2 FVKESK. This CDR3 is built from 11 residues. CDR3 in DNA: TGTGCCAGCAGCCAAGGTCCCGAGCAGTACTTC. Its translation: CASSQGPEQYF.

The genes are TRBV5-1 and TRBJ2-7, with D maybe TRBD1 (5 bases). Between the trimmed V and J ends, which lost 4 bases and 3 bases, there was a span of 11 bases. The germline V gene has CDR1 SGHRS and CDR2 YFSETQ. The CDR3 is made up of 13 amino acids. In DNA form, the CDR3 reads TGCGCCAGCAGCGACCTCCAGGGCTACGAGCAGTACTTC. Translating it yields CASSDLQGYEQYF.

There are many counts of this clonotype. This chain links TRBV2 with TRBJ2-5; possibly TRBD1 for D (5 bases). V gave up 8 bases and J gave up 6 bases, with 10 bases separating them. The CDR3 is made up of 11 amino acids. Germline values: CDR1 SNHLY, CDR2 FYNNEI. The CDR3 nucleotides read TGTGCCAGCGGTGCAGGGAAGACCCAGTACTTC. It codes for CASGAGKTQYF.

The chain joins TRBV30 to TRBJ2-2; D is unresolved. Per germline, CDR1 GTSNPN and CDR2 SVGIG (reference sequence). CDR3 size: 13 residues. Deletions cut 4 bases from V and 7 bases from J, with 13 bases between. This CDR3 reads CAWTTTPYGELFF. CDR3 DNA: TGTGCCTGGACCACCACCCCTTACGGGGAGCTGTTTTTT.

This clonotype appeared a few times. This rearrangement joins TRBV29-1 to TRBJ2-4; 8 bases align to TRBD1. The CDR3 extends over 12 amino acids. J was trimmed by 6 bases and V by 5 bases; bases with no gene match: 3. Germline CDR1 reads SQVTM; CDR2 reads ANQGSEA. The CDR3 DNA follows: TGCAGCGTTAGACAGGGGACAAACATTCAGTACTTC. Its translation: CSVRQGTNIQYF. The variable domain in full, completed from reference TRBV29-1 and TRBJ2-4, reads SAVISQKPSRDICQRGTSLTIQCQVDSQVTMMFWYRQQPGQSLTLIATANQGSEATYESGFVIDKFPISRPNLTFSTLTVSNMSPEDSSIYLCSVRQGTNIQYFGAGTRLSVL.

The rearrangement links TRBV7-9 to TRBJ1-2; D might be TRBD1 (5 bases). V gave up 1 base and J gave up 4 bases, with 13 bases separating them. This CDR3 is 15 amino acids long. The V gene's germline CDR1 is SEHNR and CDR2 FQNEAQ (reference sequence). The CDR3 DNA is TGTGCCAGCAGCTTAGAGGCGGTGGGGGGCTATGGCTACACCTTC. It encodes CASSLEAVGGYGYTF.

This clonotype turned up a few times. The CDR3 loop reads CASRKVTANTGELFF. In nucleotides, the CDR3 is TGTGCCAGCAGAAAAGTGACGGCAAACACCGGGGAGCTGTTTTTT. The genes are TRBV2 and TRBJ2-2; D ambiguous. The V gene's germline CDR1 is SNHLY and CDR2 FYNNEI. CDR3 size: 15 residues. V was trimmed by 6 bases and J by 2 bases, leaving 13 bases between them.

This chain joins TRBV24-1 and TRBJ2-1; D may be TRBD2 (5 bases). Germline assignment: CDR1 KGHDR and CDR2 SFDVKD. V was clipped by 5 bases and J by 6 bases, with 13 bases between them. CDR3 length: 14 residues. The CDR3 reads CATSASGRTNEQFF. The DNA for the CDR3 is TGTGCCACCAGTGCCAGCGGCAGAACCAATGAGCAGTTCTTC.

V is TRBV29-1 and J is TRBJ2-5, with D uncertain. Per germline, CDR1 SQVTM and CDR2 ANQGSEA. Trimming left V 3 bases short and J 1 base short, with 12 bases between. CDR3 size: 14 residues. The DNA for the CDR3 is TGCAGCGTTGATCTCGGACCATTCCAAGAGACCCAGTACTTC. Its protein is CSVDLGPFQETQYF.

In DNA, the CDR3 is TGCAGCGTTTTGCCCCGGAGGGGGTCAGATACGCAGTATTTT. As protein: CSVLPRRGSDTQYF. The chain joins TRBV29-1 to TRBJ2-3; either TRBD1 or TRBD2 may supply D (6 bases each). Germline V CDR1 and CDR2: SQVTM, ANQGSEA. With 5 bases removed from V and 4 bases from J, the gap between germline ends came to 16 bases. CDR3 length equals 14 residues.

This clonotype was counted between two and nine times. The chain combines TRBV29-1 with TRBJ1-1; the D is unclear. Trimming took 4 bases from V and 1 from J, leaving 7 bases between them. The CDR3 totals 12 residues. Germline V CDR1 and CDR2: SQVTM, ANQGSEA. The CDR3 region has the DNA TGCAGCGTTGTCGGGCAGAACACTGAAGCTTTCTTT. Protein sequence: CSVVGQNTEAFF.

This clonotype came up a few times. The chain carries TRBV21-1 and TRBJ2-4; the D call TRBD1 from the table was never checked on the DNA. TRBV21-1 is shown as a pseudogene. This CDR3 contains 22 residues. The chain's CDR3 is CASSKSVGTLGEPTFSKNIQYF. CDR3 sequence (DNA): TGTGCCAGCAGCAAATCGGTCGGTACTTTGGGGGAACCGACGTTTTCCAAAAACATTCAGTACTTC.

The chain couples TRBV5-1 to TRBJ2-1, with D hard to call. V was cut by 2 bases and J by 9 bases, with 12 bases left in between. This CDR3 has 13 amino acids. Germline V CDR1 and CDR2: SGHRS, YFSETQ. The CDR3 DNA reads TGCGCCAGCAGCTTAATAGAAGTGACTGAGCAGTTCTTC. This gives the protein CASSLIEVTEQFF. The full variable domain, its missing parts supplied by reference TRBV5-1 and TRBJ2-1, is KAGVTQTPRYLIKTRGQQVTLSCSPISGHRSVSWYQQTPGQGLQFLFEYFSETQRNKGNFPGRFSGRQFSNSRSEMNVSTLELGDSALYLCASSLIEVTEQFFGPGTRLTVL.

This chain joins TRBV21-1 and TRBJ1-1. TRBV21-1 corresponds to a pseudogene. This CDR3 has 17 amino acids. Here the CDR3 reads CASSKVGEGVRKAEAFF. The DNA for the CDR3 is TGTGCCAGCAGCAAAGTCGGGGAGGGGGTGAGGAAGGCTGAAGCTTTCTTT.

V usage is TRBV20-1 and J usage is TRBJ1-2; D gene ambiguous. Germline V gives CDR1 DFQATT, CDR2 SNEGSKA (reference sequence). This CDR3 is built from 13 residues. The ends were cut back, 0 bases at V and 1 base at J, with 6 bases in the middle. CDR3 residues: CSARDVGNYGYTF. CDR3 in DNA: TGCAGTGCTAGAGATGTCGGTAACTATGGCTACACCTTC.

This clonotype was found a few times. CDR3 DNA: TGCGCCAGCAGCTATACAACTGGACAGGCCTACGAGCAGTACTTC. Residues: CASSYTTGQAYEQYF. The V and J genes are TRBV5-1 and TRBJ2-7; TRBD1 matches 7 bases. Germline-derived CDR1 and CDR2 are SGHRS and YFSETQ. The CDR3 covers 15 residues. V shed 3 bases and J 2 bases; nucleotides not matched to a gene: 8.

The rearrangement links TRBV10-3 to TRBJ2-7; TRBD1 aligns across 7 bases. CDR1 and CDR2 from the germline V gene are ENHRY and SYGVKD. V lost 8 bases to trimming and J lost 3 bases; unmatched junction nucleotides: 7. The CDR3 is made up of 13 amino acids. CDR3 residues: CAIGQENIYEQYF. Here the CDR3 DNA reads TGTGCCATCGGACAGGAGAACATCTACGAGCAGTACTTC.

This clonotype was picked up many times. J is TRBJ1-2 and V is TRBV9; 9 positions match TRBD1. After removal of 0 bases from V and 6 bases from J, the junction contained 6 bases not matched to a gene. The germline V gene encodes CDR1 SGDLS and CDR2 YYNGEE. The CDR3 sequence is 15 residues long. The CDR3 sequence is CASSVGVTGGHGYTF. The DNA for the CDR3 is TGTGCCAGCAGCGTAGGAGTGACAGGGGGGCATGGCTACACCTTC. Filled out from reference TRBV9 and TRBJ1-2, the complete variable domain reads DSGVTQTPKHLITATGQRVTLRCSPRSGDLSVYWYQQSLDQGLQFLIQYYNGEERAKGNILERFSAQQFPDLHSELNLSSLELGDSALYFCASSVGVTGGHGYTFGSGTRLTVV.

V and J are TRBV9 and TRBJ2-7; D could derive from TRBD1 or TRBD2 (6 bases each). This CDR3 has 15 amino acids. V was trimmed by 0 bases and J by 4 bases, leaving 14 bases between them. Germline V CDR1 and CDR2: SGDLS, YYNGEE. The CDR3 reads CASSVGGASGYEQYF. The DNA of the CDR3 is TGTGCCAGCAGCGTAGGGGGGGCTTCCGGATACGAGCAGTACTTC.

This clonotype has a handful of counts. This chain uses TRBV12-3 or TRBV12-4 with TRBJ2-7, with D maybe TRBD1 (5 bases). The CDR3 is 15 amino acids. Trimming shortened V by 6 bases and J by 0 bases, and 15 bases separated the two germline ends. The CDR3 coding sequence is TGTGCCAGCAGCCGGCCAGGGTTTAGCTCCTACGAGCAGTACTTC. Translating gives CASSRPGFSSYEQYF.

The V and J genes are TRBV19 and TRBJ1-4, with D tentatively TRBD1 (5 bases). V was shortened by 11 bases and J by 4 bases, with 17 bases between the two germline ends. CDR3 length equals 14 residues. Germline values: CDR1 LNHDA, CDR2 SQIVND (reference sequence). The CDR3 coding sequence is TGTGCCGTTTCCGACTGGGGGAATAATGAAAAACTGTTTTTT. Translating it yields CAVSDWGNNEKLFF.

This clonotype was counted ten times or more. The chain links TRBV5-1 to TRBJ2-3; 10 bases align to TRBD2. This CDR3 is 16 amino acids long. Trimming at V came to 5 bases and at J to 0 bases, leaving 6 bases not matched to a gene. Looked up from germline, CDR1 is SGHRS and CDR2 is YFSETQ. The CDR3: CASRSSGSPSTDTQYF. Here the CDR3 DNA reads TGCGCCAGCAGGTCTAGCGGGAGTCCTAGCACAGATACGCAGTATTTT.